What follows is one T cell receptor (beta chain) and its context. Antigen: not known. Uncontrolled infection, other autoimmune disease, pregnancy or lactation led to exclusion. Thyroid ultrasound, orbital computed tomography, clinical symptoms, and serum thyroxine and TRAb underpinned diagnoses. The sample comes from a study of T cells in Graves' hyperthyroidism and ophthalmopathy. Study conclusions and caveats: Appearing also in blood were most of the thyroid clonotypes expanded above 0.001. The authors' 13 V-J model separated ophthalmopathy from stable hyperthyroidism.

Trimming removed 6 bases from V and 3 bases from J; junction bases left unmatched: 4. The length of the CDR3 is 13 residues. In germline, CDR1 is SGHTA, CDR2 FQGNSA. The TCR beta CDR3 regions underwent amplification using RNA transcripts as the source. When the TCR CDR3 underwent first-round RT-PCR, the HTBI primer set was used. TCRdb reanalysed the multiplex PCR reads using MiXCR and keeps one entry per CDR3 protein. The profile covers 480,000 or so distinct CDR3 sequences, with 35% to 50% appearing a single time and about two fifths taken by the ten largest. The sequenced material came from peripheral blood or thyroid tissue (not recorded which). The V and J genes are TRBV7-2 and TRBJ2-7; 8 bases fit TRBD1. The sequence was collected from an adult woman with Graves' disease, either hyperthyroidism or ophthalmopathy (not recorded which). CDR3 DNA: TGTGCCAGCAGGGGGGACAGGAACTACGAGCAGTACGTC. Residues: CASRGDRNYEQYV.